This is a list of T cell receptor beta chains from one sample in a study of STAT5B mutations in CD4+ large granular lymphocyte leukemia. Sequencing was performed with immunoSEQ multiplex PCR; in TCRdb, only in-frame clones are kept and a portion is missing. The sample includes approximately 24,000 clones, around 81% of them seen just once. The material sequenced was CD4+ T cells from blood buffy coats. These receptor sequences come from a human donor in good health. Both conserved end residues are part of each CDR3. A D gene is named only where the DNA matches it firmly. Rows give clone size only sometimes, using once, few, many, or a class for an expanded clone.

v_gene	d_gene	j_gene	abundance	CDR3aa	CDR3nt
TRBV6-1	NA	TRBJ1-1	few	CASSLARSDTEAFF	TGTGCCAGCAGCTTAGCCAGGTCGGACACTGAAGCTTTCTTT
TRBV27	TRBD1	TRBJ2-3	NA	CASRGQDRDTQYF	TGTGCCAGCAGGGGACAGGATCGAGATACGCAGTATTTT
TRBV6-5	NA	TRBJ2-6	few	CASSYRGSSGANVLTF	TGTGCCAGCAGTTATCGGGGGTCATCTGGGGCCAACGTCCTGACTTTC
TRBV5-4	TRBD1	TRBJ1-5	NA	CASSVDVQGDQHF	TGTGCCAGCAGCGTAGACGTACAGGGGGACCAGCATTTT
TRBV6-5	NA	TRBJ1-1	few	CASSYGPEGTEAFF	TGTGCCAGCAGTTACGGACCCGAGGGCACTGAAGCTTTCTTT
TRBV14	NA	TRBJ2-7	once	CASSQVAGTATRSEQYF	TGTGCCAGCAGCCAAGTGGCCGGGACTGCAACAAGGTCGGAGCAGTACTTC
TRBV7-2	TRBD2	TRBJ2-5	NA	CASSSQRGARETQYF	TGTGCCAGCAGCTCCCAGCGGGGGGCAAGAGAGACCCAGTACTTC
TRBV15	TRBD2	TRBJ2-1	once	CATSRPGTSGRGEQFF	TGTGCCACCAGCAGGCCCGGGACTAGCGGGAGAGGAGAGCAGTTCTTC
TRBV5-1	NA	TRBJ2-2	NA	CASSPQSTGELFF	TGCGCCAGCAGCCCGCAGTCGACCGGGGAGCTGTTTTTT
TRBV18	NA	TRBJ2-5	once	CASSPEEETQYF	TGTGCCAGCTCACCGGAGGAGGAGACCCAGTACTTC
TRBV6-5	NA	TRBJ1-2	NA	CASSYSGGLGGYTF	TGTGCCAGCAGTTACTCGGGGGGGCTGGGTGGCTACACCTTC
TRBV6-1	TRBD1	TRBJ2-7	NA	CASTSSGTGLSEQYF	TGTGCCAGCACCTCTTCCGGGACAGGGTTATCCGAGCAGTACTTC
TRBV27	TRBD2	TRBJ2-6	once	CASRERGTSGRRISGANVLTF	TGTGCCAGCCGGGAACGCGGGACTAGCGGGAGACGGATCTCTGGGGCCAACGTCCTGACTTTC
TRBV11-2	NA	TRBJ1-5	few	CASSPYRAQPQHF	TGTGCCAGCAGCCCATACAGGGCTCAGCCCCAGCATTTT
TRBV7-2	NA	TRBJ2-2	once	CASSLVGGKWSRELFF	TGTGCCAGCAGCTTAGTCGGGGGAAAGTGGAGCCGGGAGCTGTTTTTT